This passage covers 25 T cell receptor beta chains from one sample sequenced in a study of graft-versus-host responses after intestinal transplantation. TCRdb's table, derived via immunoSEQ multiplex PCR, lists solely in-frame clones and lacks some. There are more than 95,000 clones in the sample; less than 90% occur only once, and roughly 1% lies in the top ten. For these TCRs, the target antigens are not known. Sequencing used unstimulated CD4+ T cells sorted from spleen or lymph node cells, obtained before intestinal transplant. These TCRs come from a human donor who received an intestinal transplant.

The genes are TRBV7-2 and TRBJ2-1; D uncertain. V shed 1 base and J shed 0 bases, with 7 bases lying between them. CDR3 length: 15 amino acids. Germline-derived CDR1 and CDR2 are SGHTA and FQGNSA. The DNA for the CDR3 is TGTGCCAGCAGCTTAGACTTTAGCTCCTACAATGAGCAGTTCTTC. It codes for CASSLDFSSYNEQFF.

The CDR3 DNA is TGTGCCAGCAGCTTCCGACAGGGGGTGAACTATGGCTACACCTTC. It specifies CASSFRQGVNYGYTF. This chain connects TRBV5-4 to TRBJ1-2; the match to TRBD1 covers 9 bases. The CDR3 sequence is 15 residues long. V lost 2 bases to trimming and J lost 2 bases; unmatched junction nucleotides: 4. Germline values: CDR1 SGHNT, CDR2 YYREEE (reference sequence). The full variable domain, rest sourced from reference TRBV5-4 and TRBJ1-2, is ETGVTQSPTHLIKTRGQQVTLRCSSQSGHNTVSWYQQALGQGPQFIFQYYREEENGRGNFPPRFSGLQFPNYSSELNVNALELDDSALYLCASSFRQGVNYGYTFGSGTRLTVV.

The chain joins TRBV5-6 to TRBJ1-1, with no clear D. Per germline, CDR1 SGHDT and CDR2 YYEEEE. This CDR3 contains 13 residues. The V end was cut by 2 bases, the J end by 1 base, with 6 bases between. CDR3 region: CASSLGRNTEAFF. CDR3 nucleotides: TGTGCCAGCAGCTTAGGAAGGAACACTGAAGCTTTCTTT.

The rearrangement uses TRBV5-1 and TRBJ2-7; 8 nucleotides line up with TRBD1. From germline, CDR1 is SGHRS and CDR2 YFSETQ. V was clipped by 3 bases and J by 4 bases; unmatched bases: 12. The CDR3 sequence is 16 residues long. CDR3 protein: CASSYSPGQELYEQYF. The CDR3 nucleotides read TGCGCCAGCAGCTACTCTCCGGGACAGGAATTATACGAGCAGTACTTC.

V gene TRBV6-6 combines with J gene TRBJ1-1; 7 bases line up with TRBD1. Germline V gene lookup returns CDR1 MNHNY and CDR2 SVGAGI (reference sequence). Trimming removed 10 bases from V and 5 bases from J; junction bases left unmatched: 7. The CDR3 has 12 residues. The CDR3 nucleotides read TGTGCCACCCGAGACAGGGAGACTGAAGCTTTCTTT. This translates into CATRDRETEAFF.

For the CDR3, the DNA is TGTGCCACCAGCAGAGATAGGGGGAGCCAGTACTTC. This encodes CATSRDRGSQYF. V and J are TRBV15 and TRBJ2-7, with D perhaps TRBD1 (6 bases). The germline V and J ends were trimmed by 0 bases and 10 bases, with 10 bases remaining between them. The CDR3 is 12 residues long. CDR1 and CDR2 (germline): LNHNV, YYDKDF (reference sequence).

This clone was recorded a few times. The rearrangement links TRBV10-3 to TRBJ2-7; 7 bases line up with TRBD1. The germline V gene encodes CDR1 ENHRY and CDR2 SYGVKD. The V segment lost 7 bases and the J segment 2 bases; nucleotides outside the gene matches: 14. The CDR3 runs 16 residues. For the CDR3, the DNA is TGTGCCATCAAGGGCCTCAGGGGGACAGACCCCTACGAGCAGTACTTC. Amino acid sequence: CAIKGLRGTDPYEQYF.

V and J are TRBV10-3 and TRBJ1-1; TRBD1 agrees at 11 bases. CDR1 is ENHRY, CDR2 SYGVKD, per germline. The CDR3 length is 14 residues. With V trimmed by 10 bases and J by 4 bases, 8 bases remained unmatched. The CDR3 nucleotides read TGTGCCACCAGGACAGGGGGCGGGGGCACTGAAGCTTTCTTT. It encodes CATRTGGGGTEAFF.

The chain carries TRBV30 and TRBJ1-2; D perhaps matches TRBD1 (6 bases). The CDR3 is made up of 14 amino acids. Trimming took 5 bases from V and 0 from J, leaving 13 bases between them. CDR1 GTSNPN and CDR2 SVGIG come from the germline V gene (reference sequence). CDR3 coding DNA: TGTGCCTGGCAAAAGGGGGTCCCTAACTATGGCTACACCTTC. Translating gives CAWQKGVPNYGYTF.

This chain uses TRBV5-1 with TRBJ1-1; no definite D call. Germline V gives CDR1 SGHRS, CDR2 YFSETQ. The CDR3 loop spans 14 amino acids. V was pared by 3 bases and J by 2 bases, with 11 bases between. The CDR3 sequence is CASSYEGSNTEAFF. The DNA for the CDR3 is TGCGCCAGCAGCTATGAGGGATCAAACACTGAAGCTTTCTTT.

The chain has TRBV6-5 and TRBJ1-2; 8 bases agree with TRBD1. After removal of 8 bases from V and 5 bases from J, the junction contained 10 bases not matched to a gene. Germline V gene data show CDR1 as MNHEY and CDR2 as SVGAGI. The CDR3 has 14 amino acids. CDR3 residues: CASGQGPSLYGYTF. CDR3 nucleotides: TGTGCCAGCGGACAGGGCCCCTCACTTTATGGCTACACCTTC.

This chain connects TRBV5-1 to TRBJ2-3, with 13 positions matching TRBD2. CDR1 is SGHRS, CDR2 YFSETQ, per germline. The V segment lost 9 bases and the J segment 4 bases; nucleotides outside the gene matches: 5. The CDR3 sequence is 14 residues long. Here the CDR3 DNA reads TGCGCCACCCGACTAGCGGGAGGTCCAGATACGCAGTATTTT. The encoded protein is CATRLAGGPDTQYF.

The genes are TRBV5-4 and TRBJ2-7; D unresolved. The CDR3 has 14 amino acids. The V end was cut by 4 bases, the J end by 7 bases, with 18 bases between. The germline V gene has CDR1 SGHNT and CDR2 YYREEE (reference sequence). The CDR3 is CASSPLPGTREQYF. CDR3 DNA sequence: TGTGCCAGCAGCCCGCTCCCGGGCACACGGGAGCAGTACTTC.

This clone came up a few times. This chain joins TRBV28 and TRBJ1-6; D is perhaps TRBD1 (6 bases). The V gene's germline CDR1 is MDHEN and CDR2 SYDVKM. This CDR3 has 12 residues. V dropped 5 bases and J dropped 7 bases, with 6 bases sitting between them. The CDR3 DNA is TGTGCCAGCAGTAGGGGGAATTCACCCCTCCACTTT. Its translation is CASSRGNSPLHF.

The chain carries TRBV6-1 and TRBJ2-2; D perhaps matches TRBD2 (6 bases). Trimming stripped 6 bases from V and 3 bases from J, with 11 bases between. The CDR3 extends over 14 amino acids. Germline values: CDR1 MNHNS, CDR2 SASEGT. DNA of the CDR3: TGTGCCAGCAGGGGAGGTGACTACACCGGGGAGCTGTTTTTT. Its protein is CASRGGDYTGELFF.

The chain is built from TRBV15 and TRBJ2-7; tentatively, D is TRBD2 (6 bases). V lost 1 base and J lost 3, with 16 bases in between. This CDR3 has 16 residues. Germline CDR1 LNHNV, CDR2 YYDKDF (reference sequence). CDR3 nucleotides: TGTGCCACCAGCAGAGTTTTCTGGGGGGAGCACTACGAGCAGTACTTC. This gives the protein CATSRVFWGEHYEQYF.

The rearrangement joins TRBV10-3 to TRBJ2-1; TRBD2 aligns across 7 bases. This CDR3 is 13 amino acids long. Germline CDR1 ENHRY, CDR2 SYGVKD. V dropped 0 bases and J dropped 12; count of bases not matched to a gene: 5. The CDR3 region has the DNA TGTGCCATCAGTGAGTCGAATGGCGGGAGGCAGTTCTTC. Protein sequence: CAISESNGGRQFF.

This clone came up once. The chain combines TRBV28 with TRBJ2-3; no reliable D call. This CDR3 comprises 14 residues. CDR1 and CDR2 from the germline V gene are MDHEN and SYDVKM. Trimming removed 7 bases at V and 0 bases at J, with 11 bases between. The CDR3 sequence is CASNSRASTDTQYF. The CDR3 nucleotides are TGTGCCAGCAATTCCCGGGCTAGCACAGATACGCAGTATTTT.

This clone was recorded only once. The V and J genes are TRBV5-1 and TRBJ2-7; a weak D match, TRBD1 (5 bases). The V end was cut by 3 bases, the J end by 6 bases, with 13 bases between. The CDR3 sequence is 13 residues long. The germline gives CDR1 SGHRS, CDR2 YFSETQ. CDR3 DNA: TGCGCCAGCAGCTACGGTGCAGGGCCCGAGCAGTACTTC. Amino acid sequence: CASSYGAGPEQYF.

The V gene is TRBV6-5, the J gene TRBJ1-6, with D unclear. Germline-derived CDR1 and CDR2 are MNHEY and SVGAGI. This CDR3 has 15 residues. V was cut by 0 bases and J by 7 bases, with 10 bases left in between. The CDR3: CASSYSMGPNSPLHF. CDR3 coding DNA: TGTGCCAGCAGTTACTCGATGGGTCCAAATTCACCCCTCCACTTT.

This chain uses TRBV28 with TRBJ1-2, with TRBD1 identical over 7 bases. This CDR3 contains 15 residues. V lost 6 bases to trimming and J lost 2 bases; unmatched junction nucleotides: 9. Germline-derived CDR1 and CDR2 are MDHEN and SYDVKM. The CDR3 region has the DNA TGTGCCAGCAGAGGGAGGTCAGGGGGGAACTATGGCTACACCTTC. Protein sequence: CASRGRSGGNYGYTF.

The rearrangement uses TRBV11-1 and TRBJ2-3; tentative D call: TRBD2 (6 bases). CDR3 length: 15 amino acids. Germline CDR1 and CDR2: SGHAT and FQDESV (reference sequence). Trimming cost V 1 base and J 5 bases, with 13 bases left between them. The CDR3 is CASSLELALGDTQYF. As DNA, the CDR3 is TGTGCCAGCAGCTTAGAACTAGCCCTGGGAGATACGCAGTATTTT.

The rearrangement uses TRBV12-2 and TRBJ1-2. TRBV12-2 is labeled a pseudogene. This CDR3 has 12 residues. The CDR3 DNA is TGTGCAAGTCGCCCCATTGGGGGAGGCTACACCTTC. Its translation: CASRPIGGGYTF.

This clone was recorded only once. The genes are TRBV5-1 and TRBJ2-3; tentative D call: TRBD2 (6 bases). Between the trimmed V and J ends, which lost 0 bases and 0 bases, there was a span of 11 bases. CDR1 and CDR2 from the germline V gene are SGHRS and YFSETQ. The CDR3 has 16 amino acids. The DNA for the CDR3 is TGCGCCAGCAGCTTGGTGGCGGGGCCTAGCACAGATACGCAGTATTTT. Translating it yields CASSLVAGPSTDTQYF.

The gene calls are TRBV6-8 and TRBJ1-2; tentatively, D is TRBD1 (5 bases). The CDR3 sequence is 13 residues long. The V gene lost 7 bases and the J gene lost 4 bases, with 13 bases spanning the gap. Germline V CDR1 and CDR2: MNHGY, SAAAGT. The CDR3 spells CASTFYRSYGYTF. CDR3 nucleotide sequence: TGTGCCAGCACCTTCTACAGGTCCTATGGCTACACCTTC.